A selection of T cell receptor beta chains follows, all from one sample in a study of shared clonotypes between healthy human individuals. This table comes from immunoSEQ multiplex PCR, and its TCRdb copy is limited to in-frame clones, with some not included. The sample contains 2 million to 2.5 million clones, approximately 95% of which appear only once. Sequencing was carried out using naive CD4+ T cells from PBMCs. The receptors were sampled from a man between 18 and 35 years old in good health. Some clones in this sample may be carry-over from other donors' samples. Both conserved end residues are part of each CDR3.

TRBJ1-2,TRBV2,CASSERQGYTF
TRBJ2-5,TRBV5-1,CASTRGETQYF
TRBJ2-7,TRBV9,CASSVDLGSYEQYF
TRBJ2-3,TRBV7-2,CASSKPFSFREPDTQYF
TRBJ2-3,TRBV5-1,CASSLMREASTDTQYF
TRBJ2-5,TRBV7-3,CASSLGLRETQYF
TRBJ2-7,TRBV2,CASSQGTYEQYF
TRBJ2-7,TRBV14,CASSFRDRALGEQYF
TRBJ1-1,TRBV7-3,CASSTLGGTEAFF
TRBJ1-2,TRBV10-3,CASNPGQGDYGYTF
TRBJ2-1,TRBV5-1,CASSLLSSDEQFF
TRBJ2-1,TRBV7-3,CASSEIASSSYNEQFF
TRBJ2-5,TRBV5-1,CASSATTGTGTQYF
TRBJ2-7,TRBV6-5,CASRTSSSYEQYF
TRBJ2-1,TRBV4-1,CASSRLAGGHSYNEQFF
TRBJ2-2,TRBV18,CASSPRQGGFTGELFF
TRBJ1-5,TRBV13,CASSSGTGDKSAPVGQGINQPQHF
TRBJ1-4,TRBV5-4,CASSPDSRNEKLFF
TRBJ2-5,TRBV4-1,CASSLAGTSEGKETQYF
TRBJ1-1,TRBV7-9,CASSPTGGLMGTEAFF